This entry concerns a single TCR beta chain. Methods used by the authors: Cell counts per sample came from amplifying reference gene primers. Some clones are missing from TCRdb's copy, which holds only in-frame ones; the method was immunoSEQ multiplex PCR. The V and J calls and clone size come from that table; D and trimming were worked out from the DNA. Found here are roughly 140,000 clones, around 85% of them singletons; the top ten hold nearly 3%. This sample was included in a study of blood T cell repertoires in COVID-19. Study at large: COVID-19 samples collected from the United States, Italy and Spain covered acute and convalescent phases.

Trimming stripped 1 base from V and 11 bases from J, with 9 bases between. Germline V gene data show CDR1 as SEHNR and CDR2 as FQNEAQ (reference sequence). This CDR3 contains 12 residues. The chain links TRBV7-9 to TRBJ1-3; no clear D. The sample was peripheral blood. The source of this sequence is a woman in her thirties or forties with active or convalescent COVID-19. The CDR3 spells CASSLDGVPIYF. The DNA of the CDR3 is TGTGCCAGCAGCTTAGACGGAGTTCCCATATATTTT.